The entry that follows covers one TCR beta chain sequence. The antigen is not known. PCR primers comprised 60 Vbeta and 13 Jbeta primers. Assay: immunoSEQ multiplex PCR; the TCRdb copy retains only in-frame clones and omits some. The sample records 200,000 to 250,000 clones, more than 60% being singletons. The data are from a study of cytomegalovirus exposure and HLA in healthy donors. Findings and limits, study-wide: TCR beta chain V- and J-gene trimming was linked, in a later analysis, to a missense variant in DCLRE1C. Being indistinguishable, some V segments were excluded, TRBV6-2 and TRBV6-3 among them. The likely explanation for a cluster of highly shared sequence variants was sequencing artifact.

Germline CDR1 reads MNHNY; CDR2 reads SVGAGI (reference sequence). Losses at the gene ends were 5 bases for V and 2 bases for J; bases not matched to a gene: 8. CDR3 length equals 16 residues. The sample comprised PBMCs. The genes are TRBV6-6 and TRBJ1-2; 10 bases are shared with TRBD1. The TCR was taken from a man in his forties or fifties in good health and CMV-seronegative. The CDR3 nucleotides are TGTGCCAGCAGTCACCCGACAGGGGGCTCCAACTATGGCTACACCTTC. The encoded protein is CASSHPTGGSNYGYTF.